The rows below give T cell receptor beta chains drawn from one sample of a study of T cells in Graves' hyperthyroidism and ophthalmopathy. In TCRdb, the multiplex PCR reads were re-called with MiXCR into one record per CDR3 protein. The table includes hundreds of thousands of distinct CDR3 sequences, 15% to 17% detected once. Sequenced input: blood. These receptors came from a woman under 30 with Graves' hyperthyroidism. CDR3s include the opening cysteine and the closing phenylalanine or tryptophan. The order of the fields is V gene, clone size, J gene, D gene, CDR3 protein, CDR3 DNA. A D gene is named only where the DNA matches it firmly. The size of a clone is reported for some rows only, either as once, few or many, or as a class for expanded clones.

>TRBV5-4|-|TRBJ2-4|-
CASSLDGGKNIQYF
TGTGCCAGCAGCTTGGACGGAGGCAAAAACATTCAGTACTTC
>TRBV3-1|many|TRBJ2-2|-
CASSQGLGITGELFF
TGTGCCAGCAGCCAAGGCCTAGGAATCACCGGGGAGCTGTTTTTT
>TRBV11-3|many|TRBJ2-1|TRBD2
CASSSETSGSPPEQFF
TGTGCCAGCAGCTCCGAGACTAGCGGGAGTCCCCCTGAGCAGTTCTTC
>TRBV7-3|many|TRBJ2-3|-
CASSLSARADTQYF
TGTGCCAGCAGCTTGAGCGCTAGGGCAGATACGCAGTATTTT
>TRBV12-3/TRBV12-4|-|TRBJ1-1|-
CASSLRQKNTEAFF
TGTGCCAGCAGTTTACGGCAGAAGAACACTGAAGCTTTCTTT
>TRBV13|-|TRBJ2-5|-
CASSPSVRDGETQYF
TGTGCCAGCAGCCCTTCCGTTCGGGATGGAGAGACCCAGTACTTC
>TRBV28|-|TRBJ2-5|TRBD2
CASSYDRTSGAPEETQYF
TGTGCCAGCAGTTACGATAGGACTAGCGGGGCCCCAGAAGAGACCCAGTACTTC
>TRBV3-1|-|TRBJ1-1|-
CASRRGTTPEAFF
TGTGCCAGCAGGCGTGGAACGACACCCGAAGCTTTCTTT
>TRBV27|few|TRBJ2-5|TRBD2
CASSPRTSVWQETQYF
TGTGCCAGCAGTCCACGGACTAGCGTGTGGCAAGAGACCCAGTACTTC
>TRBV5-5|many|TRBJ2-5|TRBD2
CASRQGLAGGQETQYF
TGTGCCAGCAGGCAGGGACTAGCGGGAGGGCAAGAGACCCAGTACTTC
>TRBV20-1|many|TRBJ1-4|TRBD1
CSAIRTGGNEKLFF
TGCAGTGCTATACGAACAGGGGGGAATGAAAAACTGTTTTTT
>TRBV5-1|many|TRBJ1-6|-
CASSLEGDYNSPLHF
TGCGCCAGCAGCTTGGAAGGGGACTATAATTCACCCCTCCACTTT
>TRBV29-1|-|TRBJ2-7|-
CSVEDMASSSYEQYF
TGCAGCGTTGAAGATATGGCTAGCTCTTCCTACGAGCAGTACTTC
>TRBV4-1|-|TRBJ2-2|-
CASSQQGGSNTGELFF
TGCGCCAGCAGCCAACAGGGTGGCTCAAACACCGGGGAGCTGTTTTTT
>TRBV2|many|TRBJ2-1|-
CASSEDYNEQFF
TGTGCCAGCAGTGAGGACTACAATGAGCAGTTCTTC
>TRBV2|many|TRBJ1-5|-
CASRGFGNQPQHF
TGTGCCAGCAGAGGGTTTGGCAATCAGCCCCAGCATTTT
>TRBV28|few|TRBJ1-2|-
CASISGQYGYTF
TGTGCCAGCATATCCGGGCAATATGGCTACACCTTC
>TRBV29-1|-|TRBJ2-3|TRBD2
CRVWTSGRASTDTQYF
TGCAGGGTATGGACTAGCGGGAGGGCTAGCACAGATACGCAGTATTTT
>TRBV7-9|many|TRBJ2-3|-
CASSLDPRTDTQYF
TGTGCCAGCAGCTTAGATCCTAGAACAGATACGCAGTATTTT
>TRBV11-2|many|TRBJ1-1|-
CASSFFRVAEAFF
TGTGCCAGCAGCTTCTTCAGAGTGGCTGAAGCTTTCTTT
>TRBV6-2/TRBV6-3|-|TRBJ1-3|TRBD1
CASSYADRANTIYF
TGTGCCAGCAGTTACGCGGACAGGGCCAACACCATATATTTT
>TRBV13|many|TRBJ2-3|-
CASSLGNERDTQYF
TGTGCCAGCAGCCTAGGGAACGAAAGGGATACGCAGTATTTT
>TRBV5-1|many|TRBJ2-7|TRBD2
CASSLLLATYEQYF
TGCGCCAGCAGCCTGCTACTAGCGACCTACGAGCAGTACTTC
>TRBV7-3|-|TRBJ2-6|-
CASSRLGDSGANVLTF
TGTGCCAGCAGCCGACTCGGAGACTCTGGGGCCAACGTCCTGACTTTC
>TRBV4-1|-|TRBJ1-6|TRBD1
CASSQPTGGGSPLHF
TGCGCCAGCAGCCAACCGACAGGGGGAGGTTCACCCCTCCACTTT
>TRBV9|many|TRBJ1-1|-
CASSVATGQGGTEAFF
TGTGCCAGCAGCGTAGCTACGGGGCAGGGAGGCACTGAAGCTTTCTTT
>TRBV11-2|many|TRBJ1-2|TRBD1
CASSPQGDYGYTF
TGTGCCAGCAGCCCACAGGGGGACTATGGCTACACCTTC